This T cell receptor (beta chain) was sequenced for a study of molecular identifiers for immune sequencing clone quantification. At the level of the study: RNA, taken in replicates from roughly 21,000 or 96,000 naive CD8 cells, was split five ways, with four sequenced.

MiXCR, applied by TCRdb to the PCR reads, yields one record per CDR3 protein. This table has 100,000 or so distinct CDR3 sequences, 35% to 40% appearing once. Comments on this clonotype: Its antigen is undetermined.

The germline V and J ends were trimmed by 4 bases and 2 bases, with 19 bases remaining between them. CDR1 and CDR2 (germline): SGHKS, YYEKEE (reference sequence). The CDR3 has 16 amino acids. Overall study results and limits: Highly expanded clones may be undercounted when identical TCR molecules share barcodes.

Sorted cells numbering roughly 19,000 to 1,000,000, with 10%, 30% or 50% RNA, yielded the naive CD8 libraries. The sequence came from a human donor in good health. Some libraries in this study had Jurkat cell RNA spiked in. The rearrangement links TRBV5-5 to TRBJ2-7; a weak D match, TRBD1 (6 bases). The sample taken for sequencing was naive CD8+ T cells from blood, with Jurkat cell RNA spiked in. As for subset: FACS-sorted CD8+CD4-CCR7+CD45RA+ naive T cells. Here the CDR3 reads CASSAPNQGSAYEQYF. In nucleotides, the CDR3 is TGTGCCAGCAGCGCGCCAAACCAGGGGTCGGCCTACGAGCAGTACTTC.